The source of this TCR beta chain is a study of beta chain features in type 1 diabetes (dated by TCRdb to the late 2010s). For the study in its entirety: Mean age, gender distribution, total cell number and subset yield were not different between patients and healthy donors. Regulatory and stem cell-like memory subsets were obtained from only 8 patients and roughly eight healthy donors, while naive and central memory subsets were obtained from all 30 or so donors. A total of about 99,000,000 sorted cells were examined across all samples, and RNA yield correlated strongly with the number of cells per subset. In the study, recently diagnosed type 1 diabetes patients and matched healthy donors were compared on the TCRB repertoires of their sorted circulating CD4+ T cell subsets. The full study reports these points: A moderate but significant shortening of TCRB CDR3 length was observed in type 1 diabetes patients in all four CD4+ subsets. HLA sub-analyses involved small numbers of individuals, so any influence of HLA type on TCRB rearrangement remained unresolved. Naive, central memory and regulatory TCRB repertoires appeared to be more similar among patients than among healthy donors. Patients with type 1 diabetes made fewer insertions and deleted more nucleotides at VDJ recombination sites, implying thymic rearrangement abnormalities. Shorter templates might be favored by PCR, yet because patient and control samples were amplified and corrected together, any such skew would affect both groups equally. Sequencing cDNA rather than genomic DNA could over-represent highly expressing activated cells, although activation and CD3 levels did not differ between groups.

Each donor gave one peripheral blood draw, approximately 120 mL on average, collected into heparinised tubes. Naive, central memory, regulatory and stem cell-like memory CD4+ T cells were sorted on a BD FACSAria II using a panel including CD45RO, CCR7, CD25, CD127, CD95 and CD27. Purity was above 95% for every sorted population. PBMCs were isolated immediately by Lymphoprep density gradient centrifugation and stained directly without culture. So that batch effects would be minimized, each experiment stained and sorted samples in pairs, pairing one healthy donor with one patient. The entire isolated RNA was reverse transcribed using the High Capacity cDNA Reverse Transcription Kit, and thus expressed TCRB transcripts were sequenced. Deep immunoSEQ sequencing was performed on naive, central memory and regulatory T cell samples, with an average of roughly 3.6 million total reads per sample. After sorted cells were lysed in RLT buffer, RNA was extracted with DNase-treated RNeasy Micro or Mini kits, with the choice depending on cell number. To prevent cross-contamination, each cell subset was processed individually, whereas patient and healthy donor samples were processed jointly. The immunoSEQ multiplex PCR was used to amplify TCRB sequences from cDNA, generating 87-bp fragments that spanned the CDR3 region. Amplicons were sequenced on the Illumina HiSeq platform. In the original analysis: PCR bias was corrected computationally using synthetic template baselines, and reads within Hamming distance 2 were collapsed, with unmergeable singletons discarded. By aligning reads against IMGT, V, D and J genes, CDR3 length, and insertions or deletions at six rearrangement sites were assigned. Within each subset, clonotype counts were normalized to the number of sorted cells before true diversity and Gini coefficients were calculated with the tcR R package. Repertoire sharing was quantified using the overlap coefficient calculated on TCRB nucleotide sequences. The table was pulled from immuneACCESS by TCRdb, which kept in-frame rearrangements only. Such tables lose some clones; where checked, under half of the loss comes from unresolved V genes, and the rest has no known cause. The V and J calls and clone size come from that table; D and trimming were worked out from the DNA. The sample contains about 210,000 clones, under 13% of them found a single time. Less than 1.5% of the sample rests with the top ten.

Comment on this clone: The antigen this receptor binds is unknown. No base quality values were provided; no much bigger clone lies one nucleotide off.

V ends up 4 bases short and J 7 bases short, with an unmatched junction base count of 16. Sequences LGHNA (CDR1) and YNFKEQ (CDR2) are obtained from the germline V gene. From the cysteine up to the phenylalanine, the CDR3 has a length of 20 residues. Of the read, only the CDR3 DNA is kept; its 60 bases are in frame from base 1. The sample consisted of central memory CD4+ T cells from blood. This clonotype was sampled from a man aged 18 to 35 in good health. The rearrangement joined TRBV4-2 to TRBJ2-4; TRBD2 fits 16 bases in the junction. The CDR3 loop reads CASSRTPGTSGRDLMNIQYF. The sequenced DNA is TGTGCCAGCAGCCGGACGCCGGGGACTAGCGGGAGGGATCTCATGAACATTCAGTACTTC.